These 14 T cell receptor beta chains were all obtained from the same sample, sequenced in a study of molecular identifiers for immune sequencing clone quantification. TCRdb processed the PCR reads anew with MiXCR; each CDR3 protein has one entry. The sample includes nearly 55,000 distinct CDR3 sequences, roughly 36% of them seen just once. The sequencing input was naive CD8+ T cells from blood, with Jurkat cell RNA spiked in. Subset here: FACS-sorted CD8+CD4-CCR7+CD45RA+ naive T cells. The receptors originated from a human donor in good health. Some libraries in this study had Jurkat cell RNA spiked in.

In its sample, this clonotype was seen a few times. CDR3 in amino acids: CASSSGRSVTQYF. The CDR3 DNA reads TGTGCCAGCAGCTCCGGACGGTCCGTGACCCAGTACTTC. V gene TRBV13 combines with J gene TRBJ2-5; no reliable D call. Germline assignment: CDR1 PRHDT and CDR2 FYEKMQ (reference sequence). This CDR3 is 13 amino acids long. The V end was cut by 4 bases, the J end by 7 bases, with 13 bases between.

Ten or more counts support this clonotype. The genes are TRBV19 and TRBJ2-1, with TRBD2 identical over 7 bases. V dropped 5 bases and J dropped 2; count of bases not matched to a gene: 9. CDR1 LNHDA and CDR2 SQIVND come from the germline V gene (reference sequence). There are 16 residues in the CDR3. CDR3 DNA: TGTGCCAGTAGTCCCTGGGGGGGATCGCCCTACAATGAGCAGTTCTTC. Translation gives CASSPWGGSPYNEQFF.

This clonotype was detected ten times or more. This sequence joins TRBV7-2 and TRBJ1-1; a possible D gene is TRBD1 (5 bases). The germline V gene has CDR1 SGHTA and CDR2 FQGNSA. V dropped 2 bases and J dropped 11 bases, with 12 bases sitting between them. CDR3 length: 12 residues. CDR3 coding DNA: TGTGCCAGCAGCTTAAGGAGGGGAGACGCTTTCTTT. Its protein is CASSLRRGDAFF.

The chain links TRBV4-3 to TRBJ1-1, with TRBD1 identical over 9 bases. V was clipped by 4 bases and J by 1 base; unmatched bases: 7. CDR1 is LGHNA and CDR2 is YSLEER in the germline V gene. This CDR3 is 16 amino acids long. CDR3 in DNA: TGCGCCAGCAGCCTCGGGACAGGGAGGGAGAACACTGAAGCTTTCTTT. It translates to CASSLGTGRENTEAFF.

This clonotype was observed many times. At one boundary the junction diverges from the germline segment, which might be a read error. The chain links TRBV14 to TRBJ2-3, with D possibly being TRBD2 (6 bases). Germline V CDR1 and CDR2: SGHDN, FVKESK. There are 13 residues in the CDR3. CDR3 region: CASSQDGRPYTFF. For the CDR3, the DNA is TGTGCCAGCAGCCAAGATGGGAGGCCCTACACTTTTTTT.

This clonotype was detected a few times. The chain combines TRBV6-5 with TRBJ2-7; D is unresolved. Germline loops: CDR1 MNHEY, CDR2 SVGAGI. V was pared by 6 bases and J by 2 bases, with 11 bases between. CDR3 length: 13 amino acids. The CDR3 DNA is TGTGCCAGCAGCAACGGACCTGCCTACGAGCAGTACTTC. Protein sequence: CASSNGPAYEQYF.

This clonotype was picked up many times. V usage is TRBV28 and J usage is TRBJ1-4; TRBD1 is a possible D gene (6 bases). V lost 2 bases and J lost 8, with 15 bases in between. This CDR3 is 15 amino acids long. The germline gives CDR1 MDHEN, CDR2 SYDVKM. The CDR3 sequence is CASSLLRGVGEKLFF. CDR3 DNA sequence: TGTGCCAGCAGTTTACTCAGGGGCGTCGGCGAAAAACTGTTTTTT.

The V gene is TRBV27, the J gene TRBJ1-5, with D uncertain. CDR1 is MNHEY, CDR2 SMNVEV, per germline (reference sequence). This CDR3 comprises 13 residues. The V end lost 5 bases, the J end lost 7 bases, and 12 bases lay between the germline ends. The CDR3 sequence: CASSLAWEQPQHF. CDR3 nucleotide sequence: TGTGCCAGCAGTCTCGCATGGGAGCAGCCCCAGCATTTT.

As to this clonotype: This clone may be a read error of a much larger clone one base away. This chain's CDR3 is CSVATGLNQLQHF. CDR3 sequence (DNA): TGCAGCGTTGCTACAGGCCTCAATCAGCTCCAGCATTTT. V usage is TRBV29-1 and J usage is TRBJ1-5; a possible D gene is TRBD1 (5 bases). This CDR3 is built from 13 residues. Germline assignment: CDR1 SQVTM and CDR2 ANQGSEA. Combining the CDR3 with reference TRBV29-1 and TRBJ1-5 gives the whole variable domain SAVISQKPSRDICQRGTSLTIQCQVDSQVTMMFWYRQQPGQSLTLIATANQGSEATYESGFVIDKFPISRPNLTFSTLTVSNMSPEDSSIYLCSVATGLNQLQHFGDGTRLSIL.

This clonotype was seen many times. The V and J genes are TRBV24-1 and TRBJ2-3; D not resolved. Germline CDR1 is KGHDR and CDR2 is SFDVKD. This CDR3 has 12 amino acids. The V gene lost 4 bases and the J gene lost 4 bases, with 5 bases spanning the gap. In nucleotides, the CDR3 is TGTGCCACCAGTGAGGCAGCAGATACGCAGTATTTT. The encoded protein is CATSEAADTQYF.

This clonotype has ten or more counts. V is TRBV20-1 and J is TRBJ2-7; tentatively, D is TRBD2 (5 bases). With 6 bases removed from V and 0 bases from J, the gap between germline ends came to 12 bases. The germline V gene has CDR1 DFQATT and CDR2 SNEGSKA (reference sequence). This CDR3 comprises 13 residues. CDR3 sequence reads: CSAARDFSYEQYF. CDR3 in DNA: TGCAGTGCGGCGAGGGATTTCTCCTACGAGCAGTACTTC.

This rearrangement joins TRBV6-6 to TRBJ1-1; no reliable D call. Trimming pared 5 bases from V and 3 bases from J, leaving 7 bases between. This CDR3 region has 12 residues. CDR1 is MNHNY and CDR2 is SVGAGI in the germline V gene (reference sequence). The CDR3 is CASSGWDTEAFF. The CDR3 DNA sequence: TGTGCCAGCAGTGGTTGGGACACTGAAGCTTTCTTT.

Note on this clonotype: This clone may be a read error of a much larger clone one base away. The V call is TRBV6-5, the J call TRBJ2-3; the D gene is possibly TRBD1 (6 bases). Per germline, CDR1 MNHEY and CDR2 SVGAGI. The CDR3 is made up of 15 amino acids. Trimming shortened V by 6 bases and J by 4 bases, and 17 bases separated the two germline ends. The CDR3 here is CASRPTGLSADTQYF. The CDR3 nucleotides read TGTGCCAGCAGACCCACAGGGCTAAGCGCAGATACGCAGTATTTT.

In its sample, this clonotype is medium-sized. The genes are TRBV29-1 and TRBJ2-3; 7 bases line up with TRBD1. Looked up from germline, CDR1 is SQVTM and CDR2 is ANQGSEA. This CDR3 comprises 16 residues. The J segment lost 5 bases and the V segment lost 3 bases, leaving 14 bases of the junction unmatched. DNA of the CDR3: TGCAGCGTTGAGAAACAGGGGAAGGTATTAGGAGATACGCAGTATTTT. Translated: CSVEKQGKVLGDTQYF.